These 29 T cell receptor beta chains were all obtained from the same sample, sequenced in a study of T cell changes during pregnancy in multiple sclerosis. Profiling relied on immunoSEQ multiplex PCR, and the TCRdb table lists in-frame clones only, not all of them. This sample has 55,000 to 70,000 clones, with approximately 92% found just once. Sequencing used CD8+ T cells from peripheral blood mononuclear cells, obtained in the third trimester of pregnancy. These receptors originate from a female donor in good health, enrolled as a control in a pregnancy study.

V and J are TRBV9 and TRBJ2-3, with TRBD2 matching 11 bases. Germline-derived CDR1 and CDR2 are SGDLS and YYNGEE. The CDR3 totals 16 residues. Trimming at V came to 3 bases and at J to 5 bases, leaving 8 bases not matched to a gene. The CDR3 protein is CASSASSGGARDTQYF. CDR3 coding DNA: TGTGCCAGCAGCGCCAGTAGCGGGGGGGCCAGAGATACGCAGTATTTT.

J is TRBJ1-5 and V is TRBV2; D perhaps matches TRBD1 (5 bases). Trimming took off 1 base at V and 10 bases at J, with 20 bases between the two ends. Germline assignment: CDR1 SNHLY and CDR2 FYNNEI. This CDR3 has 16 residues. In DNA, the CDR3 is TGTGCCAGCAGTGAAGGTCACAGGTCGCTAGTCAGCCCCCAGCATTTT. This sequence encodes CASSEGHRSLVSPQHF.

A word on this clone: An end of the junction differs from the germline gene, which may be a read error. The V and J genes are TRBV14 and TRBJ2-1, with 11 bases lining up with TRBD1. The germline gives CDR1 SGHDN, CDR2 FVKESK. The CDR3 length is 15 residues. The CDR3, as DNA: TGTGCCAGCAGTCAAGGGACAGGGGGGTACAATGAGCAGTTCTTC. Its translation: CASSQGTGGYNEQFF.

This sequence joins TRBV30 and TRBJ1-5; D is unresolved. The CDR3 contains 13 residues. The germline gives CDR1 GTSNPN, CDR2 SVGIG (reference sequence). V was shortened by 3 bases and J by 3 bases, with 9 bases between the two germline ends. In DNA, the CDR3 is TGTGCCTGGAGGCGGGGATACAATCAGCCCCAGCATTTT. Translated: CAWRRGYNQPQHF.

The CDR3 reads CASSYGGFGGANVLTF. Written as DNA, the CDR3 is TGTGCCAGCAGCTACGGGGGGTTTGGAGGGGCCAACGTCCTGACTTTC. The chain combines TRBV7-9 with TRBJ2-6; 7 bases are shared with TRBD2. CDR3 length equals 16 residues. The germline V gene encodes CDR1 SEHNR and CDR2 FQNEAQ (reference sequence). The J segment lost 4 bases and the V segment lost 4 bases, leaving 7 bases of the junction unmatched.

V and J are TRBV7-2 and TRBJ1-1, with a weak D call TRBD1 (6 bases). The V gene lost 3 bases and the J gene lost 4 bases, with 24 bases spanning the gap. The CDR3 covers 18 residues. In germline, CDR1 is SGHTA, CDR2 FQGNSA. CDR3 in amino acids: CASSFPRDMSEVSTEAFF. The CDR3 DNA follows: TGTGCCAGCAGCTTCCCCCGGGACATGAGTGAGGTGAGCACTGAAGCTTTCTTT.

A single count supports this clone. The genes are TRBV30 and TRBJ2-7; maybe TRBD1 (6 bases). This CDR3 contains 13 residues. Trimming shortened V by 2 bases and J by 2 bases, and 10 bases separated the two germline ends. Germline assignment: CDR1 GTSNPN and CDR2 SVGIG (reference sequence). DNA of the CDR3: TGTGCCTGGAGTTATACAGGGCCCTACGAGCAGTACTTC. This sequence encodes CAWSYTGPYEQYF.

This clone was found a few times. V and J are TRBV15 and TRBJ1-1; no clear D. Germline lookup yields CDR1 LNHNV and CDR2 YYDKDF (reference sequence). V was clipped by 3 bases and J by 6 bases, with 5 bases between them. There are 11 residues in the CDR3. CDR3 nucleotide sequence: TGTGCCACCAGCAGCCCAGCTGAAGCTTTCTTT. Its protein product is CATSSPAEAFF.

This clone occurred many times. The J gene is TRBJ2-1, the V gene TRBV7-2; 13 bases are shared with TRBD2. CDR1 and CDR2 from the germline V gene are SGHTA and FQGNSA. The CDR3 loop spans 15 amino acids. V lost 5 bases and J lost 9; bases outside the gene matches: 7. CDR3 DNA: TGTGCCAGCAGCCCGACTAGCGGGGGGAGTGGTGAGCAGTTCTTC. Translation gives CASSPTSGGSGEQFF.

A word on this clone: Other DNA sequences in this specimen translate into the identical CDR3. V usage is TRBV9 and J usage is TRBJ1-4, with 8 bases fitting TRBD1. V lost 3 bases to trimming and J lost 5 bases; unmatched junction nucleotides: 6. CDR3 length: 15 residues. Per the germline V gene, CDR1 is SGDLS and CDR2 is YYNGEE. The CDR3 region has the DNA TGTGCCAGCAGCGCGTGGACAGGGCCAAATGAAAAACTGTTTTTT. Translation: CASSAWTGPNEKLFF. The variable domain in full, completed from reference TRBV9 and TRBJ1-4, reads DSGVTQTPKHLITATGQRVTLRCSPRSGDLSVYWYQQSLDQGLQFLIQYYNGEERAKGNILERFSAQQFPDLHSELNLSSLELGDSALYFCASSAWTGPNEKLFFGSGTQLSVL.

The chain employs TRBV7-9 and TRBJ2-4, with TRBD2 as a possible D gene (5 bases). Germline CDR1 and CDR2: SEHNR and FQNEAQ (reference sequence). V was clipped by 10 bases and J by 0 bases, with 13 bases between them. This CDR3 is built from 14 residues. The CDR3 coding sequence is TGTGCCACGGCGGGCGCCTCAGCCAAAAACATTCAGTACTTC. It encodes CATAGASAKNIQYF. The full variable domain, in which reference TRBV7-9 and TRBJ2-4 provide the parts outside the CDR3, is DTGVSQNPRHKITKRGQNVTFRCDPISEHNRLYWYRQTLGQGPEFLTYFQNEAQLEKSRLLSDRFSAERPKGSFSTLEIQRTEQGDSAMYLCATAGASAKNIQYFGAGTRLSVL.

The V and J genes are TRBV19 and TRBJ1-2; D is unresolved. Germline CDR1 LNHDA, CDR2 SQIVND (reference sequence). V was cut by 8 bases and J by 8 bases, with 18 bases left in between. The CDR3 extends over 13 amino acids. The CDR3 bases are TGTGCCAGTCAAGGGAGGTGGGGTTGGGGCTACACCTTC. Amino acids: CASQGRWGWGYTF.

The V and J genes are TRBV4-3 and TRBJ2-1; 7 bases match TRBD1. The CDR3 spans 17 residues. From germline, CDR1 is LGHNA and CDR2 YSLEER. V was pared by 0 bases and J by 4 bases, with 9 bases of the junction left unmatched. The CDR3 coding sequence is TGCGCCAGCAGCCAAGATAGGGCCTCGGGACAGTACAATGAGCAGTTCTTC. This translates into CASSQDRASGQYNEQFF.

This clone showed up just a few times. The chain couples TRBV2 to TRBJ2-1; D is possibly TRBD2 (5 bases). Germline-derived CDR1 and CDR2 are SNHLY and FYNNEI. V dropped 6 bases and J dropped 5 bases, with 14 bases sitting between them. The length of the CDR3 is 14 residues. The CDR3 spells CASRGLGLNNEQFF. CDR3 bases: TGTGCCAGCAGGGGATTAGGACTGAACAATGAGCAGTTCTTC.

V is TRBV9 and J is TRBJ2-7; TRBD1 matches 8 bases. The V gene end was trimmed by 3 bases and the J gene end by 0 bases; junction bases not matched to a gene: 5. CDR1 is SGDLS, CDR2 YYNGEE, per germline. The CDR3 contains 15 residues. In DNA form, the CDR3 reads TGTGCCAGCAGCGCGGGGACAGGCCTCTCCTACGAGCAGTACTTC. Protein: CASSAGTGLSYEQYF.

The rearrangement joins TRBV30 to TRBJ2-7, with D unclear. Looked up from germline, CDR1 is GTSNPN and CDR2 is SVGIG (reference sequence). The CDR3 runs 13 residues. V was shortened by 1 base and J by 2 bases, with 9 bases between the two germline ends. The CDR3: CAWSEMETYEQYF. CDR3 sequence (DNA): TGTGCCTGGAGTGAAATGGAGACCTACGAGCAGTACTTC.

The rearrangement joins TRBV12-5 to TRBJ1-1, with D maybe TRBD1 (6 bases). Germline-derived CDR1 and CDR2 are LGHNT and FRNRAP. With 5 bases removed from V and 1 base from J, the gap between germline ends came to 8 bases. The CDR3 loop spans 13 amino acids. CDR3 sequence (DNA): TGTGCTAGTGGTCTAGGGGGGAACACTGAAGCTTTCTTT. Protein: CASGLGGNTEAFF.

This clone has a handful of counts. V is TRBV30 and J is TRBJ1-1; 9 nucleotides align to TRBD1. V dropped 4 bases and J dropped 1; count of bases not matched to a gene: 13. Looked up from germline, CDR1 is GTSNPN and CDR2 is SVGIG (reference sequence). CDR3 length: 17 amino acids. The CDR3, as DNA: TGTGCCTGGATCCCTAGTAGGGACAGGGTGGGGAACACTGAAGCTTTCTTT. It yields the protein CAWIPSRDRVGNTEAFF.

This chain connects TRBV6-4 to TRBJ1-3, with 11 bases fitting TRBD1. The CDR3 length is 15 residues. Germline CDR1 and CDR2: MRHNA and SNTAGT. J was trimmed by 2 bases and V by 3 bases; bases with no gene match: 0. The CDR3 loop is CASSEGQGAGNTIYF. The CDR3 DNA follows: TGTGCCAGCAGTGAGGGACAGGGGGCTGGAAACACCATATATTTT.

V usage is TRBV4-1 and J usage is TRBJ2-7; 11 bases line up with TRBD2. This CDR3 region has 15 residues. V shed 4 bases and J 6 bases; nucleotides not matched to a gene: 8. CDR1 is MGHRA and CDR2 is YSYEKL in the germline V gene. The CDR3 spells CASSPSSGLAGEQYF. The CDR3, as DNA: TGCGCCAGCAGCCCTAGTTCAGGACTAGCGGGCGAGCAGTACTTC.

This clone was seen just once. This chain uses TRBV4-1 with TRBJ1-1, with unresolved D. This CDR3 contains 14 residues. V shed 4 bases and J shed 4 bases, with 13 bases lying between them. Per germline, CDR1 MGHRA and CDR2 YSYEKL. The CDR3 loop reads CASSRPGEATEAFF. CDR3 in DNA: TGCGCCAGCAGCCGCCCCGGAGAAGCCACTGAAGCTTTCTTT.

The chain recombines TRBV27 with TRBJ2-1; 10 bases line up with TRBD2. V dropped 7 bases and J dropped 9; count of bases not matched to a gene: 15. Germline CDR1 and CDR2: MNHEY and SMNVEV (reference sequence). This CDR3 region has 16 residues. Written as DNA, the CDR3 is TGTGCCAGCACCGCCTCGGGGCTAGCGGGGGAGGGTGAGCAGTTCTTC. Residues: CASTASGLAGEGEQFF.

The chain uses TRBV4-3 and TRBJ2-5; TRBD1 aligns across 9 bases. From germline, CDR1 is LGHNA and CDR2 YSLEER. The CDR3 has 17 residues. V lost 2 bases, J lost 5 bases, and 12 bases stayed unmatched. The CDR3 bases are TGCGCCAGCAGCCAAAACGCCCCGGGACAGGGCGGGGAGACCCAGTACTTC. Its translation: CASSQNAPGQGGETQYF.

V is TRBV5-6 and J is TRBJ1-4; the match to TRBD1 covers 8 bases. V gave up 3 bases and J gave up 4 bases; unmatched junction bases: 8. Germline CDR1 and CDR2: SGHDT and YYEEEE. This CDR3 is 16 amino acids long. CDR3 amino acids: CASSSTGQGSNEKLFF. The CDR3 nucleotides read TGTGCCAGCAGCTCGACCGGACAGGGAAGTAATGAAAAACTGTTTTTT. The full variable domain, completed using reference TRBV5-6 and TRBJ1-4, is DAGVTQSPTHLIKTRGQQVTLRCSPKSGHDTVSWYQQALGQGPQFIFQYYEEEERQRGNFPDRFSGHQFPNYSSELNVNALLLGDSALYLCASSSTGQGSNEKLFFGSGTQLSVL.

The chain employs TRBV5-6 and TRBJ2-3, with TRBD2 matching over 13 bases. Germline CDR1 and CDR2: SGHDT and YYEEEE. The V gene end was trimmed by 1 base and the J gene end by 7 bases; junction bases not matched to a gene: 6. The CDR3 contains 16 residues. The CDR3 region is CASSLYGTSGTYTQYF. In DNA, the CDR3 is TGTGCCAGCAGCTTGTACGGGACTAGCGGGACGTATACGCAGTATTTT. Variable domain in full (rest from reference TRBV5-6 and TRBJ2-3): DAGVTQSPTHLIKTRGQQVTLRCSPKSGHDTVSWYQQALGQGPQFIFQYYEEEERQRGNFPDRFSGHQFPNYSSELNVNALLLGDSALYLCASSLYGTSGTYTQYFGPGTRLTVL.

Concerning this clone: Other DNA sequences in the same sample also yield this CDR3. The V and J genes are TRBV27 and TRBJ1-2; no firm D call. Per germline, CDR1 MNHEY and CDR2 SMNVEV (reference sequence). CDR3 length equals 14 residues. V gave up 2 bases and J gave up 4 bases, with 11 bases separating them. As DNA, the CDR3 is TGTGCCAGCAGTTTAAAGGGCGAGGGCTATGGCTACACCTTC. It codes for CASSLKGEGYGYTF.

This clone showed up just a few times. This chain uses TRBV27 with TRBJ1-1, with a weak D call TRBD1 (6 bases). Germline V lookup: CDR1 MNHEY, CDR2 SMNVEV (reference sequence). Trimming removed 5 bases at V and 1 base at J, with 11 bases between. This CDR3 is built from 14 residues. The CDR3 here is CASSLRDKNTEAFF. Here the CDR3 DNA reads TGTGCCAGCAGTCTCCGGGACAAGAACACTGAAGCTTTCTTT.

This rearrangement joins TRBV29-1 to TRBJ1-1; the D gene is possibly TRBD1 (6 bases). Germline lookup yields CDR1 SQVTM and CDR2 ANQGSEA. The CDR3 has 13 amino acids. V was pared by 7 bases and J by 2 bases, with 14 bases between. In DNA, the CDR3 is TGCAGCGCCTCAGGGGCCATAAACACTGAAGCTTTCTTT. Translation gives CSASGAINTEAFF.

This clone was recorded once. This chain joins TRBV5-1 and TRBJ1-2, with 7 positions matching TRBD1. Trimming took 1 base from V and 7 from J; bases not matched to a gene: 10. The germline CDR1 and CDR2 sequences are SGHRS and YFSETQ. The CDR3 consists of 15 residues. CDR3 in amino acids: CASSLNWDSNFGYTF. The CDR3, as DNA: TGCGCCAGCAGCTTGAATTGGGACAGTAATTTTGGCTACACCTTC.